This T cell receptor (beta chain) was retrieved from a study of T-cell reconstitution after alpha-beta-depleted transplantation in children. Notes on this clonotype: Its antigen is unknown.

Notes on the study in general: The study reportedly traced alpha-beta T cells about two months after transplant to several hundred expanded graft clones. Diversity of TCRbeta at day 60 was high in some patients, arising from surviving recipient T cells and thymic progenitors. When one year had passed after transplant, most T-cell counts and diversity came from newly produced T cells.

The TCRbeta library was prepared with unique molecular identifiers. TCRdb itself ran the PCR reads through MiXCR, one entry per CDR3 protein. This table holds about 440,000 distinct CDR3 sequences, around 46% found once. Germline V gene sequence: CDR1 SGHTA, CDR2 FQGNSA. V lost 1 base, J lost 8 bases, and 0 bases stayed unmatched. This CDR3 is 15 amino acids long. The specimen comprised PBMCs, sampled before TCRalphabeta/CD19-depleted stem cell transplant. This sequence joins TRBV7-2 and TRBJ2-1; 15 nucleotides align to TRBD2. This clonotype originated in a girl aged 2 to 10 with aplastic anemia, due to receive a stem cell transplant. This chain's CDR3 is CASSLGTSGRDEQFF. As DNA, the CDR3 is TGTGCCAGCAGCTTAGGGACTAGCGGGAGGGATGAGCAGTTCTTC.